Sequencing of this TCR beta chain was carried out in a study of cytomegalovirus exposure and HLA in healthy donors. Study-wide context: The use of the same platform for the 120 or so validation repertoires and the roughly 630 first-cohort repertoires was reported by a later analysis. Whole-study results and caveats: Cytomegalovirus-associated TCR beta chains were listed, numbering more than 150. Despite most TCR sequences being rare, some public TCRs occurred in many donors.

With respect to this clone: The antigen is unknown.

The table came from immunoSEQ multiplex PCR; TCRdb's copy has only in-frame clones and leaves some out. This sample has about 240,000 clones, with approximately 84% found just once. The source is a woman aged 30 to 39 in good health and CMV-seropositive. Sequenced: PBMCs.

CDR3 sequence (DNA): TGTGCCAGCAGAGAAGGGGTGGGAGGTGGCTACACCTTC. This translates into CASREGVGGGYTF. The genes are TRBV27 and TRBJ1-2; perhaps TRBD1 as D (5 bases). CDR1 and CDR2 (germline): MNHEY, SMNVEV (reference sequence). With 6 bases removed from V and 7 bases from J, the gap between germline ends came to 15 bases. This CDR3 region has 13 residues.